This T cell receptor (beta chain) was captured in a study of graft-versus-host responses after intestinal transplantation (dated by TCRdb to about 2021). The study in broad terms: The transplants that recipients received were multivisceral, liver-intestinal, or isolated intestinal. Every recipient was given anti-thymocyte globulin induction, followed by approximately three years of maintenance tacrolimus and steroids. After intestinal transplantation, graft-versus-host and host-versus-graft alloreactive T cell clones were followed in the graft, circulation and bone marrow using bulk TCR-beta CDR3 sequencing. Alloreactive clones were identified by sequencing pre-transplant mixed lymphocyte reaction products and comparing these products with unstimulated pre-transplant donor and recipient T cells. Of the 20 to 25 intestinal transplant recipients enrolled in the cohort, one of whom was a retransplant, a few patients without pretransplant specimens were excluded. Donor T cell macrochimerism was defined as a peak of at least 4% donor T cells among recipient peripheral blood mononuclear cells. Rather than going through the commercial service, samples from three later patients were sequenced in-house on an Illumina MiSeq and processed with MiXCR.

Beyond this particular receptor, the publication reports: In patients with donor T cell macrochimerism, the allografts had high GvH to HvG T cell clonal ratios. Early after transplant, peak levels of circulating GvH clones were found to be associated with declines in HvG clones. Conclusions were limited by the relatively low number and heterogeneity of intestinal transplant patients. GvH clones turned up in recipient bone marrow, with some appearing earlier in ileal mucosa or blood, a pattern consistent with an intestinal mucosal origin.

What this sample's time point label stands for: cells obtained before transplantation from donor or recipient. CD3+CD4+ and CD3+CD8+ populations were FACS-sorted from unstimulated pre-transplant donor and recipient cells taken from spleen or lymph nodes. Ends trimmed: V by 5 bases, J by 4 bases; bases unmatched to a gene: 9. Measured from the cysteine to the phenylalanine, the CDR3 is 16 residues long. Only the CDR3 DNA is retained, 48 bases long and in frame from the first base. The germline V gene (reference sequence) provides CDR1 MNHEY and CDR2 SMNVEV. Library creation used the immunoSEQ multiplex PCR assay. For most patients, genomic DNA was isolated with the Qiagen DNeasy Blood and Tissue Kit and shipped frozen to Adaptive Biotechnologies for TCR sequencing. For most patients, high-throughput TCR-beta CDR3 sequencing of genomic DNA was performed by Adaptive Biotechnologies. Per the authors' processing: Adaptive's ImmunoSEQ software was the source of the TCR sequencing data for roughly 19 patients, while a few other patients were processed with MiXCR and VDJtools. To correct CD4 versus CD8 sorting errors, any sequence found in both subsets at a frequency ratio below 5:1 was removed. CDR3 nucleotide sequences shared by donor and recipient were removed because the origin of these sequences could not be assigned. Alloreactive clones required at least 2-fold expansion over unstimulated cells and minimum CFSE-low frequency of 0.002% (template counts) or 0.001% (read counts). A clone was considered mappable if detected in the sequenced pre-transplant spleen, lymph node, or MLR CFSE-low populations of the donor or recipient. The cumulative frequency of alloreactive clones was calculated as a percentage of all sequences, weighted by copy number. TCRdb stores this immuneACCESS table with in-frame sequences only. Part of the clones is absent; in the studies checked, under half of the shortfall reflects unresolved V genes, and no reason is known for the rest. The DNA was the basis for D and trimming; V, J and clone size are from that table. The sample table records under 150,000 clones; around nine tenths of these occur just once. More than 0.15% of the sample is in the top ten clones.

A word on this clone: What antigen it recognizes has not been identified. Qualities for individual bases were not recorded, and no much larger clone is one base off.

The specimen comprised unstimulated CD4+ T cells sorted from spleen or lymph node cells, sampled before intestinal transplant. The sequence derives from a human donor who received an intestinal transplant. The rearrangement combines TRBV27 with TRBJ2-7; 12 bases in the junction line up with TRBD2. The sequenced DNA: TGTGCCAGCAGTCTATACTCCGGGACTAGCGGGTACGAGCAGTACTTC. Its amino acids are CASSLYSGTSGYEQYF.